The present TCR beta chain was sequenced within a study of cytomegalovirus exposure and HLA in healthy donors. Germline V gene sequence: CDR1 MNHEY, CDR2 SMNVEV (reference sequence). V was cut by 1 base and J by 7 bases, with 17 bases left in between. CDR3 length: 16 residues. The primer mix had 60 Vbeta and 13 Jbeta primers. Sequenced by immunoSEQ multiplex PCR; TCRdb stores in-frame clones only, minus some. The sample records 150,000 to 200,000 clones, under 85% being singletons. Sample: PBMCs. This clonotype was obtained from a man in his forties or fifties in good health and CMV-seropositive. V is TRBV27 and J is TRBJ1-5, with D perhaps TRBD1 (5 bases). The CDR3 bases are TGTGCCAGCAGTTTATTGTCGGGGGACCCCAGGCAGCCCCAGCATTTT. Encoded protein: CASSLLSGDPRQPQHF.